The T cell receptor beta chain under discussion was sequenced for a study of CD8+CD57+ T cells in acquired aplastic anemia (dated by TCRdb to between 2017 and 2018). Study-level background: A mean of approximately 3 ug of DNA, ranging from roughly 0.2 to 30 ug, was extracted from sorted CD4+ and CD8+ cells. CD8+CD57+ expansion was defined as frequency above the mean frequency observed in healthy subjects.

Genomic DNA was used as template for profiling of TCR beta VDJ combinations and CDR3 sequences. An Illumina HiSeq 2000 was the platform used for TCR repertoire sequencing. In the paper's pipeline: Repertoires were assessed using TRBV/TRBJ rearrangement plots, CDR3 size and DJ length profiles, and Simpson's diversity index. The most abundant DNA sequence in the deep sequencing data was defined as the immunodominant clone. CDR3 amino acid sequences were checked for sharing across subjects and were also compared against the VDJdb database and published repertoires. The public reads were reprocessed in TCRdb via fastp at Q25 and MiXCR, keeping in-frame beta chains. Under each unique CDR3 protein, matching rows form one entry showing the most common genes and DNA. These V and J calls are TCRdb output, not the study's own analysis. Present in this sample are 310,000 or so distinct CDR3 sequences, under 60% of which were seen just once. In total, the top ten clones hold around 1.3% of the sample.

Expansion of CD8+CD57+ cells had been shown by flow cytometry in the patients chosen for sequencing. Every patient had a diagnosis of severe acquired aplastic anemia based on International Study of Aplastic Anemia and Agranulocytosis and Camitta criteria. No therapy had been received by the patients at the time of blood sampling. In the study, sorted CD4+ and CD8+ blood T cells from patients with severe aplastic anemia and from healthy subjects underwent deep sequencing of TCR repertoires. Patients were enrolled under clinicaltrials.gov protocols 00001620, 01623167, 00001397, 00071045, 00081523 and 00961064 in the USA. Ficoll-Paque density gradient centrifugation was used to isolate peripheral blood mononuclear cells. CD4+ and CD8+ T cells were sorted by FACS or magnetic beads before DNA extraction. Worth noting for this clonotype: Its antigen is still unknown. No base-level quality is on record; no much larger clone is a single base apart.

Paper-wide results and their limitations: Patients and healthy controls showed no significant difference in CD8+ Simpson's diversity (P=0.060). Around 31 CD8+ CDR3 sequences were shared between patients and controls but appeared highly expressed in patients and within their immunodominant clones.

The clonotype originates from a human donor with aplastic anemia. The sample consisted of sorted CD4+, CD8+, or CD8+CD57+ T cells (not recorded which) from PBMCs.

The sequenced DNA is TGCAGTGCTAGAGACACGACAACTAATGAAAAACTGTTTTTT. This codes for CSARDTTTNEKLFF. The sequence joins TRBV20-1 to TRBJ1-4; the D gene cannot be resolved reliably. Sequences DFQATT (CDR1) and SNEGSKA (CDR2) are obtained from the germline V gene (reference sequence). The CDR3 contains 14 residues, cysteine and phenylalanine counted. The read is trimmed to its CDR3 DNA, 42 bases read in frame from base 1. The V and J ends are trimmed by 0 bases and 0 bases, leaving 5 bases between them.